This TCR beta chain was identified during a study of cytomegalovirus exposure and HLA in healthy donors. The length of the CDR3 is 16 residues. In germline, CDR1 is LGHNA, CDR2 YNFKEQ. Losses at the gene ends were 1 base for V and 7 bases for J; bases not matched to a gene: 9. PCR employed 60 Vbeta and 13 Jbeta primers. Assay used: immunoSEQ multiplex PCR; TCRdb lists only in-frame clones, some missing. The table lists some 140,000 clones, less than 80% of them singletons. The chain has TRBV4-2 and TRBJ1-4, with TRBD1 matching 7 bases. Sequenced sample: PBMCs. This receptor was obtained from a man younger than 40 in good health and CMV-seronegative. CDR3 nucleotide sequence: TGTGCCAGCAGCCAAGCTCCGGGACAGTCCTTTGAAAAACTGTTTTTT. Translation gives CASSQAPGQSFEKLFF.